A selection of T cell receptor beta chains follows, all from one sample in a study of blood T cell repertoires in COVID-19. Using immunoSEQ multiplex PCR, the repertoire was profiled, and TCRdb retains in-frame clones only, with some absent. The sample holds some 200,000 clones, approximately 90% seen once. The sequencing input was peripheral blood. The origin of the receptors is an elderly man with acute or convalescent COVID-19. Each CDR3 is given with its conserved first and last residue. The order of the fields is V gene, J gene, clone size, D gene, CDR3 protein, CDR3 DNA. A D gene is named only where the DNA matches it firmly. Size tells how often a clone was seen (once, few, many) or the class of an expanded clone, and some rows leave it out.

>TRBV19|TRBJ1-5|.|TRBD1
CASSQGAVQPQHF
TGTGCCAGTTCACAGGGGGCGGTTCAGCCCCAGCATTTT
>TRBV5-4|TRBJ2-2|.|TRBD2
CASSRGLAGGTGELFF
TGTGCCAGCAGCCGGGGACTAGCGGGAGGCACCGGGGAGCTGTTTTTT
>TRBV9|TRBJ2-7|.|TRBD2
CASSDSLAGASPYEQYF
TGTGCCAGCAGCGACAGCTTAGCGGGAGCGTCCCCCTACGAGCAGTACTTC
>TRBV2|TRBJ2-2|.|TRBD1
CASKRGQGETGELFF
TGTGCCAGCAAGCGAGGACAGGGGGAAACCGGGGAGCTGTTTTTT
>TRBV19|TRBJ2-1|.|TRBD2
CASSGLAGAEQFF
TGTGCCAGTAGTGGGCTAGCGGGAGCTGAGCAGTTCTTC
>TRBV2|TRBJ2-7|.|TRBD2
CASSGLAGAEQYF
TGTGCCAGCAGTGGACTAGCGGGAGCCGAGCAGTACTTC
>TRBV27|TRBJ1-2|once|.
CASSLGLQEGYTF
TGTGCCAGCAGTCTGGGACTCCAAGAAGGCTACACCTTC
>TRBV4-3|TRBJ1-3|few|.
CASTDGLRSPNTIYF
TGCGCCAGCACCGACGGTCTGAGGAGCCCAAACACCATATATTTT
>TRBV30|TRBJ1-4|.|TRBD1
CAWSLTGEGSEKLFF
TGTGCCTGGAGTCTTACAGGGGAAGGAAGTGAAAAACTGTTTTTT
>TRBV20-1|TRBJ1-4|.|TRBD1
CSAVETGQGFF
TGCAGTGCTGTCGAAACGGGACAGGGCTTTTTT
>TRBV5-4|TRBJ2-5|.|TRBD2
CASSGGLAGGGTQYF
TGTGCCAGCAGCGGCGGACTAGCGGGGGGAGGGACCCAGTACTTC
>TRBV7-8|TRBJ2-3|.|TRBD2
CASSLVAGGTDTQYF
TGTGCCAGCAGCTTAGTAGCGGGAGGCACAGATACGCAGTATTTT
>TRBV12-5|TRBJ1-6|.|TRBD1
CASKQGDNSPLHF
TGTGCTAGTAAACAGGGGGATAATTCACCCCTCCACTTT
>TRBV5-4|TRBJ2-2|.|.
CASSLAGRVDGELFF
TGTGCCAGCAGCTTGGCTGGCAGGGTGGACGGGGAGCTGTTTTTT
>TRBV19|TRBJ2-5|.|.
CASNRQALETQYF
TGTGCCAGTAATCGCCAAGCTCTGGAGACCCAGTACTTC
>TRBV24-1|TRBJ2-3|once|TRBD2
CATSDGTSGRTDTQYF
TGTGCCACCAGTGATGGGACTAGCGGGAGGACAGATACGCAGTATTTT